The 30 T cell receptor beta chains presented below share a single source sample, sequenced in a study of vaccination and CD4 T cells after COVID-19. These TCRs are of unknown antigen specificity. Stated treatment: roughly ten-day PBMC culture with coronavirus spike peptide pools or control peptides (ViraFEST assay). Sequencing of DNA taken from cultured CD4+ T cells relied on the Oncomine TCR Beta short-read assay. TCRdb reprocessed the PCR reads via MiXCR and lists one record per CDR3 protein. The table shows about 7,100 distinct CDR3 sequences, with about three quarters occurring only once. Material: CD4+ T cells from blood, cultured in vitro. These TCRs come from a human donor who had recovered from COVID-19.

By frequency in the sample, this clonotype is medium-sized. The V gene is TRBV20-1, the J gene TRBJ2-7; a weak D match, TRBD2 (5 bases). V was clipped by 0 bases and J by 9 bases, with 12 bases between them. Germline CDR1 DFQATT, CDR2 SNEGSKA (reference sequence). The CDR3 runs 12 residues. CDR3 sequence reads: CSARDPGEGQYF. CDR3 sequence (DNA): TGCAGTGCTAGAGACCCCGGAGAGGGGCAGTACTTC.

V gene TRBV20-1 combines with J gene TRBJ2-7; TRBD2 matches 14 bases. Germline CDR1 reads DFQATT; CDR2 reads SNEGSKA (reference sequence). The ends lost 5 bases at V and 3 bases at J; junction bases unmatched: 3. The CDR3 is 14 amino acids. CDR3 amino acids: CSAGGLAGVYEQYF. The CDR3 nucleotides are TGCAGTGCTGGGGGACTAGCGGGAGTCTACGAGCAGTACTTC.

In this sample, this clonotype turned up a few times. Here the CDR3 reads CASGRSGTQSGEQYF. CDR3 DNA sequence: TGTGCCAGCGGTCGATCCGGGACCCAATCTGGGGAGCAGTACTTC. This chain joins TRBV6-1 and TRBJ2-7; either TRBD1 or TRBD2 may supply D (5 bases each). The germline gives CDR1 MNHNS, CDR2 SASEGT. The CDR3 length is 15 residues. Trimming cost V 8 bases and J 7 bases, with 24 bases left between them.

This clonotype has just a few counts. This chain links TRBV11-2 with TRBJ2-3; D call uncertain. CDR1 and CDR2 (germline): SGHAT, FQNNGV. Deletions cut 5 bases from V and 4 bases from J, with 13 bases between. The CDR3 is 14 residues long. CDR3 amino acids: CASSQIRVADTQYF. DNA for the CDR3: TGTGCCAGCAGCCAAATACGTGTTGCAGATACGCAGTATTTT.

This rearrangement joins TRBV27 to TRBJ1-5, with 9 bases that match TRBD1. This CDR3 spans 16 amino acids. CDR1 is MNHEY, CDR2 SMNVEV, per germline (reference sequence). V lost 6 bases, J lost 2 bases, and 8 bases stayed unmatched. The CDR3, as DNA: TGTGCCAGCAGCCCACAGGGGGCCGGTGGCAATCAGCCCCAGCATTTT. It specifies CASSPQGAGGNQPQHF.

V and J are TRBV12-3 or TRBV12-4 and TRBJ1-6; D is perhaps TRBD1 (6 bases). This CDR3 region has 14 residues. V lost 5 bases, J lost 4 bases, and 9 bases lay in between. This CDR3 reads CASSGGGYNSPLHF. The CDR3 DNA is TGTGCCAGCAGTGGAGGGGGATATAATTCACCCCTCCACTTT.

V and J are TRBV24-1 and TRBJ1-5, with a tentative D call TRBD1 (6 bases). CDR1 and CDR2 (germline): KGHDR, SFDVKD. The CDR3 contains 17 residues. The V end lost 2 bases, the J end lost 4 bases, and 17 bases lay between the germline ends. CDR3 sequence: CATSDSGQNAWNQPQHF. The CDR3 coding sequence is TGTGCCACCAGTGATTCCGGACAGAATGCTTGGAATCAGCCCCAGCATTTT.

This chain uses TRBV20-1 with TRBJ2-2, with D possibly being TRBD2 (5 bases). The CDR3 runs 12 residues. The V gene lost 2 bases and the J gene lost 5 bases, with 6 bases spanning the gap. CDR1 and CDR2 (germline): DFQATT, SNEGSKA (reference sequence). This CDR3 reads CSARWTTGELFF. As DNA, the CDR3 is TGCAGTGCTAGATGGACTACCGGGGAGCTGTTTTTT.

This clonotype turned up a few times. The V call is TRBV27, the J call TRBJ1-1; unclear D gene. Germline CDR1 and CDR2: MNHEY and SMNVEV (reference sequence). The CDR3 spans 14 residues. Trimming removed 2 bases at V and 0 bases at J, with 7 bases between. The DNA for the CDR3 is TGTGCCAGCAGTTTAAGAACGTTGAACACTGAAGCTTTCTTT. It yields the protein CASSLRTLNTEAFF.

This clonotype was counted only a few times. The J gene is TRBJ2-3, the V gene TRBV27; D remains ambiguous. The CDR3 extends over 15 amino acids. Looked up from germline, CDR1 is MNHEY and CDR2 is SMNVEV (reference sequence). V lost 0 bases, J lost 2 bases, and 9 bases lay in between. The CDR3: CASSLSSRSTDTQYF. In DNA, the CDR3 is TGTGCCAGCAGTTTATCGAGCCGATCCACAGATACGCAGTATTTT.

The genes are TRBV28 and TRBJ1-2; D is undetermined. Germline V gene sequence: CDR1 MDHEN, CDR2 SYDVKM. This CDR3 is 12 amino acids long. V was trimmed by 7 bases and J by 7 bases, leaving 13 bases between them. This CDR3 is CASNWLMGGYTF. DNA of the CDR3: TGTGCCAGCAATTGGCTCATGGGTGGCTACACCTTC.

This clonotype was observed once. The V and J genes are TRBV7-9 and TRBJ1-5; 8 bases align to TRBD1. V dropped 5 bases and J dropped 3; count of bases not matched to a gene: 12. Looked up from germline, CDR1 is SEHNR and CDR2 is FQNEAQ (reference sequence). CDR3 length: 17 amino acids. This CDR3 reads CASSPTLTGVNNQPQHF. The CDR3 coding sequence is TGTGCCAGCAGCCCGACCTTGACAGGGGTTAACAATCAGCCCCAGCATTTT.

The V and J genes are TRBV20-1 and TRBJ2-2, with D tentatively TRBD2 (5 bases). V was cut by 1 base and J by 5 bases, with 14 bases left in between. CDR1 DFQATT and CDR2 SNEGSKA come from the germline V gene (reference sequence). This CDR3 comprises 15 residues. The CDR3 region has the DNA TGCAGTGCTAGAGCCCGCCGGGATACGACCGGGGAGCTGTTTTTT. Residues: CSARARRDTTGELFF.

The V and J genes are TRBV6-5 and TRBJ1-1, with D unclear. CDR1 and CDR2 (germline): MNHEY, SVGAGI. This CDR3 has 14 residues. V dropped 2 bases and J dropped 4 bases, with 11 bases sitting between them. The CDR3 reads CASSYGGLGTEAFF. The DNA for the CDR3 is TGTGCCAGCAGTTACGGAGGGTTGGGCACTGAAGCTTTCTTT.

This clonotype was recorded a few times. The chain carries TRBV28 and TRBJ1-1; 9 bases match TRBD1. Unmatched junction bases numbered 7, after V lost 5 bases and J lost 6 bases. The CDR3 is 14 residues long. The germline V gene has CDR1 MDHEN and CDR2 SYDVKM. The CDR3 loop is CASSDTGGLAEAFF. The DNA for the CDR3 is TGTGCCAGCAGTGACACAGGGGGCTTGGCTGAAGCTTTCTTT.

The chain is built from TRBV25-1 and TRBJ1-2; D is perhaps TRBD1 (6 bases). V was trimmed by 4 bases and J by 3 bases, leaving 15 bases between them. The CDR3 has 15 amino acids. Germline CDR1 and CDR2: MGHDK and SYGVNS. The CDR3 bases are TGTGCCAGCAGTGTTCCGGGGGGGCACGACTATGGCTACACCTTC. The encoded protein is CASSVPGGHDYGYTF.

This clonotype appeared a few times. V and J are TRBV28 and TRBJ2-7; 8 bases map to TRBD1. V was clipped by 4 bases and J by 3 bases; unmatched bases: 11. Germline V lookup: CDR1 MDHEN, CDR2 SYDVKM. CDR3 size: 16 residues. The CDR3 region is CASSSPATGENYEQYF. In DNA, the CDR3 is TGTGCCAGCAGTTCCCCCGCGACAGGGGAAAACTACGAGCAGTACTTC.

By share of the sample, this clonotype is medium-sized. The chain recombines TRBV2 with TRBJ2-5; TRBD2 matches 15 bases. CDR1 and CDR2 from the germline V gene are SNHLY and FYNNEI. The CDR3 runs 14 residues. V shed 10 bases, J shed 7 bases, and the junction held 7 bases outside the gene matches. The CDR3 bases are TGTGCCACCGGGACTAGCGGGAGGCGGGGGACCCAGTACTTC. Its protein product is CATGTSGRRGTQYF.

CDR3 sequence (DNA): TGTGCCAGCATAGGGGGGCTGATTGTAGCATCCCCCGCCTACAATGAGCAGTTCTTC. This gives the protein CASIGGLIVASPAYNEQFF. The J gene is TRBJ2-1, the V gene TRBV6-1, with D perhaps TRBD1 or TRBD2 (6 bases each). This CDR3 is built from 19 residues. Germline V gene lookup returns CDR1 MNHNS and CDR2 SASEGT. V lost 7 bases and J lost 2, with 27 bases in between.

This chain joins TRBV7-7 and TRBJ2-5; D uncertain. V lost 0 bases and J 2 bases, leaving 7 bases between the germline ends. Germline-derived CDR1 and CDR2 are SSHAT and FNYEAQ (reference sequence). This CDR3 contains 14 residues. As DNA, the CDR3 is TGTGCCAGCAGCTTAGCAGGGTTTCAAGAGACCCAGTACTTC. It is translated as CASSLAGFQETQYF. Looking up the rest from reference TRBV7-7 and TRBJ2-5 gives the full variable domain: GAGVSQSPRYKVTKRGQDVTLRCDPISSHATLYWYQQALGQGPEFLTYFNYEAQPDKSGLPSDRFSAERPEGSISTLTIQRTEQRDSAMYRCASSLAGFQETQYFGPGTRLLVL.

V usage is TRBV15 and J usage is TRBJ1-6; D gene uncertain. The CDR3 covers 17 residues. The germline V gene encodes CDR1 LNHNV and CDR2 YYDKDF (reference sequence). The ends were cut back, 1 base at V and 6 bases at J, with 16 bases in the middle. CDR3 sequence (DNA): TGTGCCACCAGCAGAGGGCGGGAGCGCCTTGCTAATTCACCCCTCCACTTT. Amino acids: CATSRGRERLANSPLHF.

This chain uses TRBV6-2 or TRBV6-3 with TRBJ2-1, with 9 bases that match TRBD2. J lost 0 bases, V lost 1 base, and 13 bases had no gene match. The V gene's germline CDR1 is MNHEY and CDR2 SVGEGT. The CDR3 consists of 20 residues. The CDR3 here is CASSYWGSGGSGSSYNEQFF. In DNA, the CDR3 is TGTGCCAGCAGTTACTGGGGGTCAGGGGGTAGCGGGAGCTCCTACAATGAGCAGTTCTTC.

The genes are TRBV15 and TRBJ1-3; D ambiguous. The ends were cut back, 3 bases at V and 2 bases at J, with 8 bases in the middle. This CDR3 contains 14 residues. Germline loops: CDR1 LNHNV, CDR2 YYDKDF (reference sequence). The CDR3 here is CATSSPGTGNTIYF. In nucleotides, the CDR3 is TGTGCCACCAGCAGCCCCGGCACTGGAAACACCATATATTTT.

This chain links TRBV20-1 with TRBJ1-5; maybe TRBD1 (5 bases). The CDR3 totals 13 residues. Germline assignment: CDR1 DFQATT and CDR2 SNEGSKA (reference sequence). V lost 2 bases to trimming and J lost 7 bases, with 12 bases between them. The CDR3 nucleotides are TGCAGTGCTAGATGGGACCCGACCCAGCCCCAGCATTTT. Its translation: CSARWDPTQPQHF.

V gene TRBV15 combines with J gene TRBJ2-2; TRBD2 agrees at 7 bases. This CDR3 is 16 amino acids long. The V and J ends lost 7 bases and 3 bases, in that order; junction bases with no gene match: 11. Per the germline V gene, CDR1 is LNHNV and CDR2 is YYDKDF (reference sequence). Here the CDR3 reads CATTTRGGRDTGELFF. The CDR3 DNA is TGTGCCACCACGACCCGTGGGGGGAGGGACACCGGGGAGCTGTTTTTT. Full variable domain (missing parts from reference TRBV15 and TRBJ2-2): DAMVIQNPRYQVTQFGKPVTLSCSQTLNHNVMYWYQQKSSQAPKLLFHYYDKDFNNEADTPDNFQSRRPNTSFCFLDIRSPGLGDTAMYLCATTTRGGRDTGELFFGEGSRLTVL.

This chain connects TRBV29-1 to TRBJ1-1, with D perhaps matching TRBD1 (6 bases). V was trimmed by 6 bases and J by 0 bases, leaving 11 bases between them. From germline, CDR1 is SQVTM and CDR2 ANQGSEA. The CDR3 is 13 residues long. The CDR3 bases are TGCAGCGTACTAGGGACAATGAACACTGAAGCTTTCTTT. The encoded protein is CSVLGTMNTEAFF.

This clonotype is deemed medium-sized. The chain joins TRBV20-1 to TRBJ1-1, with TRBD1 matching 8 bases. CDR1 is DFQATT and CDR2 is SNEGSKA in the germline V gene (reference sequence). CDR3 length equals 12 residues. The trim removed 7 bases at V and 3 bases at J, leaving 4 bases unmatched. The CDR3 coding sequence is TGCAGTGGTCAGGACAGGGACACTGAAGCTTTCTTT. As protein: CSGQDRDTEAFF.

This clonotype has more than one count but fewer than ten. The CDR3 here is CASRADRALRGTNEQFF. The CDR3 DNA is TGTGCCAGCAGGGCCGACAGGGCGTTGCGGGGGACCAATGAGCAGTTCTTC. The chain links TRBV7-2 to TRBJ2-1; D tentatively fits TRBD1 or TRBD2 (7 bases each). The CDR3 spans 17 residues. In germline, CDR1 is SGHTA, CDR2 FQGNSA. Trimming removed 6 bases from V and 6 bases from J, with 24 bases in between.

The chain uses TRBV15 and TRBJ1-2; D is unresolved. Trimming took 3 bases from V and 2 from J, leaving 13 bases between them. CDR1 and CDR2 from the germline V gene are LNHNV and YYDKDF (reference sequence). The CDR3 is made up of 15 amino acids. CDR3 loop: CATSSDARQNYGYTF. The CDR3 DNA is TGTGCCACCAGCAGTGACGCCAGGCAGAACTATGGCTACACCTTC.

This clonotype is labeled as medium-sized. The chain recombines TRBV19 with TRBJ1-5; perhaps TRBD1 as D (5 bases). Germline V lookup: CDR1 LNHDA, CDR2 SQIVND (reference sequence). The CDR3 totals 14 residues. V lost 7 bases to trimming and J lost 1 base, with 11 bases between them. For the CDR3, the DNA is TGTGCCAGTAACCTCCGGGACAGCAATCAGCCCCAGCATTTT. Encoded protein: CASNLRDSNQPQHF.